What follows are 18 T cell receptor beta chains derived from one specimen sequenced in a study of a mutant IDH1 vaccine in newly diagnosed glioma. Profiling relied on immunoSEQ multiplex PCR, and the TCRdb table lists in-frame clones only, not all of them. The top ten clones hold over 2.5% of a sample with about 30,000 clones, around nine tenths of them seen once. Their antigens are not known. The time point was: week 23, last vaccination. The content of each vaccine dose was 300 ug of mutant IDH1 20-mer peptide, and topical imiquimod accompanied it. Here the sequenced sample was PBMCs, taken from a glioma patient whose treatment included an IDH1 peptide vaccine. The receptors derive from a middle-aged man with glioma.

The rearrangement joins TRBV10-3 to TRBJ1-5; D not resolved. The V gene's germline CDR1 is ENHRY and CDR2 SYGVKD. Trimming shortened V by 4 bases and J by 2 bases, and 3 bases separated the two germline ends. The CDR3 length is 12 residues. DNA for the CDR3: TGTGCCATCAGTGGGGGCAATCAGCCCCAGCATTTT. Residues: CAISGGNQPQHF.

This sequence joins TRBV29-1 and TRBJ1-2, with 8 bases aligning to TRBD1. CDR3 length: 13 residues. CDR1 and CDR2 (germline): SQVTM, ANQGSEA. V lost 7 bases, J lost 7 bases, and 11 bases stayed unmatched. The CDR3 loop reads CSAGTGLISGYTF. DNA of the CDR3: TGCAGCGCCGGGACAGGTTTGATCTCTGGCTACACCTTC.

The CDR3 region is CASSALGVSGTEAFF. CDR3 DNA sequence: TGTGCCAGCAGTGCACTGGGAGTCTCGGGTACTGAAGCTTTCTTT. The rearrangement joins TRBV6-1 to TRBJ1-1, with unresolved D. The CDR3 is 15 amino acids. Trimming shortened V by 4 bases and J by 5 bases, and 17 bases separated the two germline ends. Germline loops: CDR1 MNHNS, CDR2 SASEGT.

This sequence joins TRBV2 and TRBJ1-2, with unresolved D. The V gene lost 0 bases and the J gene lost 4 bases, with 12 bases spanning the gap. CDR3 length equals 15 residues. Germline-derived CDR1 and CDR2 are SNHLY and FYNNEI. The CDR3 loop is CASSEAAGPFYGYTF. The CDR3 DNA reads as TGTGCCAGCAGTGAAGCGGCGGGTCCTTTCTATGGCTACACCTTC. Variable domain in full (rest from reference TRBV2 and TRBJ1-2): EPEVTQTPSHQVTQMGQEVILRCVPISNHLYFYWYRQILGQKVEFLVSFYNNEISEKSEIFDDQFSVERPDGSNFTLKIRSTKLEDSAMYFCASSEAAGPFYGYTFGSGTRLTVV.

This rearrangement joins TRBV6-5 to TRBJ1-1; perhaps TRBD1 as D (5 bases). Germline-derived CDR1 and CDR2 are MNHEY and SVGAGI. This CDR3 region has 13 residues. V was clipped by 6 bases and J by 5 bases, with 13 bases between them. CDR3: CASSNGGLTEAFF. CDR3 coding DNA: TGTGCCAGCAGCAACGGGGGGTTGACTGAAGCTTTCTTT.

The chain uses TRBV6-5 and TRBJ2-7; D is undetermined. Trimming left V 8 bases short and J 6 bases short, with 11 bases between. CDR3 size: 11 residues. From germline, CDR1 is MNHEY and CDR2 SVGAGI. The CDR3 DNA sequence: TGTGCCAGCGGCTCCCCGCTCGAGCAGTACTTC. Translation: CASGSPLEQYF.

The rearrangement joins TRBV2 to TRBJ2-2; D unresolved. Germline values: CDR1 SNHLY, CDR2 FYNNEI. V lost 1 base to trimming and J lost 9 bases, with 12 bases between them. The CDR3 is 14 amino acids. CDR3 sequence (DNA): TGTGCCAGCAGTGAAGGAAGAAACTCTAGGGAGCTGTTTTTT. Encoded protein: CASSEGRNSRELFF. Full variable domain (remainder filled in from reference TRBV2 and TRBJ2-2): EPEVTQTPSHQVTQMGQEVILRCVPISNHLYFYWYRQILGQKVEFLVSFYNNEISEKSEIFDDQFSVERPDGSNFTLKIRSTKLEDSAMYFCASSEGRNSRELFFGEGSRLTVL.

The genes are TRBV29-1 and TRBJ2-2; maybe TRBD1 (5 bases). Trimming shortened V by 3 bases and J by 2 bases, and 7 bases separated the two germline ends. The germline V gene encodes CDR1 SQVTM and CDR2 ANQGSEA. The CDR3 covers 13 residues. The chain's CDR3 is CSVDDSNTGELFF. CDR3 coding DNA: TGCAGCGTTGATGACAGCAACACCGGGGAGCTGTTTTTT.

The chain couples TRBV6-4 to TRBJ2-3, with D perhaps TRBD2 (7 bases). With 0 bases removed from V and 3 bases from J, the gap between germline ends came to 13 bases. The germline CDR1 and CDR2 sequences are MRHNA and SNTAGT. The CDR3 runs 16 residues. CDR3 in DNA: TGTGCCAGCAGTGACTCTGCGGGGGCGGCAACAGATACGCAGTATTTT. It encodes CASSDSAGAATDTQYF.

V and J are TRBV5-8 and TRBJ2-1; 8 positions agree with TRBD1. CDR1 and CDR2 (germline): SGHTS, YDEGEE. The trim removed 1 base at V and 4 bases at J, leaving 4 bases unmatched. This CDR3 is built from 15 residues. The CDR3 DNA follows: TGTGCCAGCAGCTTGAACAGGGGGGAATACAATGAGCAGTTCTTC. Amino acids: CASSLNRGEYNEQFF. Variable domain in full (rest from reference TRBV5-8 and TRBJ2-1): EAGVTQSPTHLIKTRGQQATLRCSPISGHTSVYWYQQALGLGLQFLLWYDEGEERNRGNFPPRFSGRQFPNYSSELNVNALELEDSALYLCASSLNRGEYNEQFFGPGTRLTVL.

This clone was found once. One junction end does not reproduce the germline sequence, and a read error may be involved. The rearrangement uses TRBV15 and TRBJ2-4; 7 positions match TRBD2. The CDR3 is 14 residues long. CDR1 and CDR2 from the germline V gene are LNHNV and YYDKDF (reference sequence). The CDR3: CVTSRTRSSNIQYF. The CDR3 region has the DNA TGTGTCACCAGCAGGACTAGAAGTAGCAACATTCAGTACTTC.

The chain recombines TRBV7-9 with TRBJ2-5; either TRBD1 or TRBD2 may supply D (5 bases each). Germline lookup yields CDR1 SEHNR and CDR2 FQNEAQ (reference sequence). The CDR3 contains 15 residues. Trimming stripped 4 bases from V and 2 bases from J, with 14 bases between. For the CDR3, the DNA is TGTGCCAGCAGCTGGTTGGCCGGGGCGCAAGAGACCCAGTACTTC. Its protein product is CASSWLAGAQETQYF.

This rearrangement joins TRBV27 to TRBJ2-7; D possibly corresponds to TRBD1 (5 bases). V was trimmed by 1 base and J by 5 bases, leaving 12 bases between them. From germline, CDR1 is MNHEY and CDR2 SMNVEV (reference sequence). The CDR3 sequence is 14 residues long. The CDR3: CASSLLTGSDEQYF. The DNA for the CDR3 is TGTGCCAGCAGTTTATTAACAGGTTCCGACGAGCAGTACTTC.

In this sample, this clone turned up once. CDR3 nucleotides: TGCGCCAGCAGTGAGCAGGGCGGGCGGCTTGAGCAGTTCTTC. Translating gives CASSEQGGRLEQFF. The rearrangement joins TRBV10-1 to TRBJ2-1, with D perhaps being TRBD1 or TRBD2 (5 bases each). This CDR3 spans 14 amino acids. CDR1 and CDR2 (germline): WNHNN, SYGVQD (reference sequence). The V end was cut by 2 bases, the J end by 9 bases, with 14 bases between.

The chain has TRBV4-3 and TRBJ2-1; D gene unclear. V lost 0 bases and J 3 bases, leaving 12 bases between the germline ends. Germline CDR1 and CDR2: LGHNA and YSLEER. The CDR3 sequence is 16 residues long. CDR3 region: CASSQEFGGDYNEQFF. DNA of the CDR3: TGCGCCAGCAGCCAAGAATTCGGCGGAGACTACAATGAGCAGTTCTTC.

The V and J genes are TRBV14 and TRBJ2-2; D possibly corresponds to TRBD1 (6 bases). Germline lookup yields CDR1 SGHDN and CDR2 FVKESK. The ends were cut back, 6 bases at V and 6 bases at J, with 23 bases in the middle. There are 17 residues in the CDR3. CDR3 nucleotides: TGTGCCAGCAGGGGAAGTGAACAGGGACCCATCGCCGGGGAGCTGTTTTTT. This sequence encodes CASRGSEQGPIAGELFF.

The CDR3 region has the DNA TGTGCCAGCAGCTTCCGGGGGAACACTGAAGCTTTCTTT. This sequence encodes CASSFRGNTEAFF. The V call is TRBV11-2, the J call TRBJ1-1; no definite D call. The V gene lost 3 bases and the J gene lost 1 base, with 6 bases spanning the gap. The length of the CDR3 is 13 residues. Germline lookup yields CDR1 SGHAT and CDR2 FQNNGV.

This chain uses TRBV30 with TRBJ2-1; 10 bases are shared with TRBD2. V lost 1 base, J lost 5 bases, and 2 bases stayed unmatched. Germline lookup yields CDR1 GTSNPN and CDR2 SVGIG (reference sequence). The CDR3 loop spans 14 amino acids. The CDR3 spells CAWSALAGDNEQFF. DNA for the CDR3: TGTGCCTGGAGTGCCCTAGCGGGAGACAATGAGCAGTTCTTC.